This T cell receptor beta chain was identified during a study of cytomegalovirus exposure and HLA in healthy donors (dated by TCRdb to the late 2010s). Context from the whole study: According to an earlier analysis of 587 of the donors, about 179 million T cells yielded roughly 100 million unique TCR beta sequences and roughly 280 Gb of sequence data. Approximately 300 gigabases of sequencing data and approximately 92 million unique TCR sequences made up an early release that covered approximately 620 HLA-typed donors. Of the 300 to 400 genotyped donors, approximately 83% fell in the genetic ancestry cluster associated with self-reported Caucasian donors. The study was designed to test whether signatures of past pathogen exposure could be identified by cataloging public T cell receptors. The T cell repertoires of several hundred subjects were profiled by immunosequencing and related to cytomegalovirus serostatus. In addition to the first cohort of about 650 subjects, a separate validation cohort of approximately 130 different subjects was used. The study combined high-throughput TCR immunosequencing, statistical association of individual TCRs with disease status, and machine learning to predict cytomegalovirus infection status. To study patterns of TCR occurrence, a later analysis re-analyzed previously published TCR beta repertoires from 666 donors and added high-resolution HLA genotyping. In the later analysis, no new phenotypic data were used to find candidate immune exposures; instead, reliance was placed on TCR beta sequences and their occurrence across donors. In an earlier analysis of a few hundred of the donors, high-throughput TCR beta sequencing was used to judge whether each TCR beta V gene segment behaved as functional or pseudogenic. Alongside the repertoire data, information on donor age, sex, ethnicity and CMV serostatus was compiled. A later genetic analysis took genome-wide SNP genotypes for about 55% of the 666 donors and used that subset as a discovery cohort. Every repertoire in the discovery cohort had been generated on one and the same sequencing platform. HLA typing included class I and class II loci at four-digit resolution. Typing coverage differed by locus: A, B, C, DRB1 and DQB1 were typed in roughly 620-640 donors, DQA1 in approximately 520, DPA1 in some 570, and DPB1 in 400 to 480. Five DR-DQ haplotypes were handled as single units for association and clustering because linkage in the cohort was strong. On average, roughly 240,000 unique TCR beta nucleotide sequences were sequenced per donor among 350 to 400 genotyped donors of the cohort, with around 19% of those sequences being non-productive.

The library was produced with the immunoSEQ multiplex PCR assay. The multiplex PCR relied on a mix of 60 forward primers for TCR Vbeta segments and 13 reverse primers for TCR Jbeta segments. Amplification of the CDR3 region of rearranged TCR beta genes was performed with a multiplex PCR assay on genomic DNA. On the Illumina HiSeq System, the amplified TCR beta libraries were sequenced as 87-base-pair reads. In the paper's pipeline: A later analysis counted approximately 76 million unique TCR beta chains across the 500 to 850 repertoires, and about 10 million of these chains were shared by at least two donors. Raw reads were error-corrected and collapsed into unique sequences by a nearest-neighbor algorithm in which closely related sequences were merged to remove PCR and sequencing errors. CDR3 sequences were aligned to IMGT reference sequences to assign V, D and J gene segments. Each retained sequence needed at least a six-nucleotide match to both a V gene segment and a J gene segment. Rearrangements were classified as productive when the CDR3 lacked stop codons and remained in frame with V and J, and all other rearrangements were classified as non-productive. CDR3 was defined by IMGT convention, running from the second conserved V-encoded cysteine to the conserved J-encoded phenylalanine. Sequences without an unambiguous match to a single V gene segment were excluded from the earlier analysis of about 630 of the donors. An earlier analysis of a few hundred of the donors called V segments functional above 56.7% productive rearrangements and segregating when the between-donor standard deviation exceeded 5%. A statistical classification framework was built for diagnosing cytomegalovirus status from the catalog of TCR beta chain sequences. A later analysis assigned V and J genes by comparing TCR nucleotide sequences with IMGT/GENE-DB human TR gene sequences. The TCRdist pipeline was used in a later analysis to assign CDR3 sequences and most-parsimonious VDJ recombination scenarios. In a later analysis, every TCR beta chain was defined by the combination of its CDR3 amino acid sequence and its V-gene family, and reads without a unique V-gene family were dropped. To address suspected cross-contamination and a sequencing artifact, a later analysis removed 592 highly shared, low-generation-probability nucleotide sequences. In a later analysis, a clonal expansion index for each public chain was calculated from normalized within-repertoire ranks of inferred template counts. Generation probabilities in a later analysis came from a VDJ recombination model fitted to out-of-frame rearrangements, and those results were checked against IGoR. Hypergeometric tests were used in a later analysis to score TCR-TCR, TCR-HLA and TCR-CMV co-occurrence, with a repertoire-size bias correction applied to the TCR pairs. A later analysis estimated false discovery rates by permuting HLA or CMV assignments 20 times. A later analysis grouped co-occurring TCRs with DBSCAN, adding TCRdist sequence similarity when clustering within HLA-allele-positive subsets. For co-occurrence clustering, repertoires with fewer than 30,000 or more than 120,000 public chains were excluded, along with 5 or 6 repertoires with anomalous nucleotide sharing. The table comes from immuneACCESS by way of TCRdb, which keeps in-frame sequences with V and J called. Part of the clones is missing from these tables; in studies checked, under half for an unresolved V gene and the rest for unknown reasons. V and J calls and clone size are as listed in that table; D and trimming were resolved from the DNA. In all, the sample holds 220,000 or so clones, and 65% to 75% of those were seen once. The ten biggest clones cover roughly 2% of the sample.

The cysteine opens and the phenylalanine closes a CDR3 of 13 amino acids. Just the 39-base CDR3 DNA is kept, in frame starting at base 1. The CDR1 and CDR2 encoded by the germline V gene are SGHVS and FQNEAQ. V loses 5 bases, J loses 1 base, and the germline ends lie 8 bases apart. Only one count was recorded for this clone. Its binding antigen is unknown. No much larger clone is present one base from it, and per-base qualities are unavailable. Broader findings and caveats from the paper: An earlier analysis of approximately 600 of the donors showed that most TCR beta V segments appeared in productive rearrangements either about 87% or about 30% of the time, which broadly matched IMGT annotations. Because HLA typing was unavailable for some donors at each locus, only the typed subset was used in association tests. In a later genetic analysis, fewer N-insertions in productive TCRs were reported among donors in an Asian-associated ancestry cluster than the roughly 640-donor mean. The study gave a list of roughly 150 TCR beta chains associated with cytomegalovirus. A further reported finding was that TCR beta sequences accurately predicted the HLA-A and HLA-B alleles for most subjects in the first cohort. In both the original and validation cohorts, the classifier was reported to diagnose cytomegalovirus status with high specificity and sensitivity. Linkage disequilibrium might explain the correlated functional status among segregating V segments, but an unknown experimental factor could not be ruled out. According to the authors, the approach could potentially be generalized to other disease states and immunological phenotypes. Because the 87-base-pair reads could not distinguish some IMGT-functional V segments, including TRBV6-2 and TRBV6-3, those segments were excluded. This cohort had only TCR beta chains sequenced, and the lack of alpha or paired-chain data limited which features could be detected. The sequencing pipeline was judged likely to have produced a cluster of highly shared sequence variants as a technical artifact. Several of the top co-occurrence clusters appeared to be linked to parvovirus B19, influenza, CMV and Epstein-Barr virus, according to a later analysis. Roughly 15 rarely observed V segments, including chromosome 9 orphons, were excluded from the earlier analysis of several hundred of the donors because counts were too low. Assigning TCR associations to individual alleles was difficult when HLA alleles, especially DR and DQ, strongly co-occurred. A later analysis found that HLA-associated TCR beta chains were more clonally expanded and had lower generation probabilities than equally common non-associated chains. Most TCR sequences were observed very rarely across donors, whereas some public TCRs were present in many individuals. Specific HLA alleles were associated with 16,951 TCR beta sequences at a false discovery rate of 0.05 in a later analysis. V-gene and J-gene trimming of TCR beta chains was associated with a missense DCLRE1C variant in a later genetic analysis, and the association was replicated in an independent cohort. A later analysis found that TCR association rates varied across HLA loci, with DRB1 alleles showing the most associated TCRs and HLA-C alleles the fewest. CMV serostatus was the only immune exposure information available for the cohort. Most CMV-associated TCR beta chains appeared to be HLA-restricted in a later analysis, and the HLA associations seemed to be driven largely by CMV exposure. In vitro tests confirmed that a few of the cytomegalovirus-associated TCR beta chains recognize cytomegalovirus antigens. Presence/absence analyses assumed roughly uniform sequencing depth across donors, an assumption that may not hold.

The cohort comprised 710 or so healthy bone marrow donors. At the time of sampling, all cohort members were nominally healthy, though unrecorded immune exposures were likely present. The donor was CMV seronegative and was included in the group of approximately 350 seronegative cohort members. A peripheral blood sample was collected from each donor, and TCR beta sequencing was performed on peripheral blood mononuclear cells. The Qiagen DNeasy Blood Extraction Kit was used to extract genomic DNA from the blood cell samples. This sequence uses TRBV7-8 and TRBJ1-1; the D gene is perhaps TRBD1, on 6 matching bases. Sequenced material: PBMCs. The sequence was obtained from a woman aged 25 to 45 in good health and CMV-seronegative. In nucleotides, the sequence is TGTGCCAGCAGCCTGACAGGGAACACTGAAGCTTTCTTT. It translates to CASSLTGNTEAFF.